A selection of T cell receptor beta chains follows, all from one sample in a study of blood T cell repertoires in COVID-19. The table came from immunoSEQ multiplex PCR; TCRdb's copy has only in-frame clones and leaves some out. Of 25,000 to 35,000 clones in the sample, around 85% were seen once. Material: peripheral blood. These TCRs come from a man between 60 and 70 years old with active COVID-19. CDR3s include the opening cysteine and the closing phenylalanine or tryptophan. Each record gives: D gene, J gene, V gene, clone size, CDR3 protein, CDR3 DNA. D genes are given only for firm matches. The listing skips clone size in some rows; elsewhere it reads once, few, many or a size class.

d_gene: TRBD1
j_gene: TRBJ1-5
v_gene: TRBV19
abundance: .
CDR3aa: CASGWGTGDQPQHF
CDR3nt: TGTGCCAGCGGCTGGGGGACAGGAGATCAGCCCCAGCATTTT

d_gene: .
j_gene: TRBJ2-5
v_gene: TRBV12-3/TRBV12-4
abundance: .
CDR3aa: CASKLGGGETQYF
CDR3nt: TGTGCCAGCAAGTTGGGAGGGGGAGAGACCCAGTACTTC

d_gene: .
j_gene: TRBJ2-4
v_gene: TRBV7-2
abundance: .
CDR3aa: CASSTRRTSAKNIQYF
CDR3nt: TGTGCCAGCAGCACGCGCCGAACTTCAGCCAAAAACATTCAGTACTTC

d_gene: .
j_gene: TRBJ1-1
v_gene: TRBV28
abundance: .
CDR3aa: CASSPYRVHRPAFF
CDR3nt: TGTGCCAGCAGCCCTTACAGGGTTCATCGCCCAGCTTTCTTT

d_gene: .
j_gene: TRBJ2-3
v_gene: TRBV7-8
abundance: .
CDR3aa: CASSRVAENTDTQYF
CDR3nt: TGTGCCAGCAGCCGTGTAGCGGAAAATACAGATACGCAGTATTTT

d_gene: .
j_gene: TRBJ2-1
v_gene: TRBV27
abundance: .
CDR3aa: CASSSPGLYNEQFF
CDR3nt: TGTGCCAGCAGTTCACCGGGACTTTACAATGAGCAGTTCTTC

d_gene: .
j_gene: TRBJ2-2
v_gene: TRBV6-5
abundance: .
CDR3aa: CASSYFGAGELFF
CDR3nt: TGTGCCAGCAGTTACTTCGGGGCCGGGGAGCTGTTTTTT

d_gene: .
j_gene: TRBJ2-5
v_gene: TRBV6-2/TRBV6-3
abundance: .
CDR3aa: CASSYGLHRKETQYF
CDR3nt: TGTGCCAGCAGTTATGGGCTCCACAGAAAAGAGACCCAGTACTTC

d_gene: .
j_gene: TRBJ1-1
v_gene: TRBV12-5
abundance: .
CDR3aa: CASGLVTALRGTEAFF
CDR3nt: TGTGCTAGTGGTTTGGTCACCGCCCTGAGGGGGACTGAAGCTTTCTTT

d_gene: TRBD2
j_gene: TRBJ2-5
v_gene: TRBV9
abundance: .
CDR3aa: CASSSPGLASETQYF
CDR3nt: TGTGCCAGCAGTTCACCGGGACTAGCTTCCGAGACCCAGTACTTC

d_gene: .
j_gene: TRBJ2-1
v_gene: TRBV7-3
abundance: .
CDR3aa: CASRPGENNEQFF
CDR3nt: TGTGCCAGCAGGCCCGGAGAGAACAATGAGCAGTTCTTC

d_gene: TRBD2
j_gene: TRBJ2-6
v_gene: TRBV2
abundance: .
CDR3aa: CATEQLGLAGFEANVLTF
CDR3nt: TGTGCCACCGAACAATTGGGACTAGCGGGTTTCGAGGCCAACGTCCTGACTTTC

d_gene: .
j_gene: TRBJ1-2
v_gene: TRBV19
abundance: .
CDR3aa: CASSIFNSNYGYTF
CDR3nt: TGTGCCAGTAGTATTTTTAACAGCAACTATGGCTACACCTTC

d_gene: TRBD2
j_gene: TRBJ2-3
v_gene: TRBV15
abundance: .
CDR3aa: CATSRVSGSTDTQYF
CDR3nt: TGTGCCACCAGCAGAGTAAGCGGGAGTACAGATACGCAGTATTTT

d_gene: TRBD2
j_gene: TRBJ2-1
v_gene: TRBV4-1
abundance: .
CDR3aa: CASSQDGVAGLGHEQFF
CDR3nt: TGCGCCAGCAGCCAAGATGGGGTAGCGGGACTTGGCCATGAGCAGTTCTTC

d_gene: TRBD2
j_gene: TRBJ2-4
v_gene: TRBV11-1
abundance: .
CDR3aa: CASSLVVLAGNIQYF
CDR3nt: TGTGCCAGCAGCTTAGTAGTCCTAGCGGGGAACATTCAGTACTTC

d_gene: TRBD1
j_gene: TRBJ2-4
v_gene: TRBV19
abundance: once
CDR3aa: CASRSQGEVKNIQYF
CDR3nt: TGTGCCAGTAGGTCTCAGGGGGAAGTCAAAAACATTCAGTACTTC

d_gene: .
j_gene: TRBJ2-7
v_gene: TRBV2
abundance: .
CDR3aa: CASMFRRSSYEQYF
CDR3nt: TGTGCCAGCATGTTTAGGAGAAGCTCCTACGAGCAGTACTTC

d_gene: TRBD2
j_gene: TRBJ2-5
v_gene: TRBV6-5
abundance: .
CDR3aa: CAGKGAGEWETQYF
CDR3nt: TGTGCCGGCAAAGGAGCGGGAGAATGGGAGACCCAGTACTTC

d_gene: .
j_gene: TRBJ2-1
v_gene: TRBV6-2/TRBV6-3
abundance: .
CDR3aa: CASSYSRGGGSRDEQFF
CDR3nt: TGTGCCAGCAGTTACTCGAGAGGTGGGGGGAGTAGGGATGAGCAGTTCTTC

d_gene: .
j_gene: TRBJ1-5
v_gene: TRBV6-5
abundance: .
CDR3aa: CASSYSSVEPQHF
CDR3nt: TGTGCCAGCAGTTACTCGAGTGTAGAGCCCCAGCATTTT

d_gene: .
j_gene: TRBJ2-3
v_gene: TRBV11-3
abundance: .
CDR3aa: CASREHAPSTDTQYF
CDR3nt: TGTGCCAGCCGGGAACACGCTCCTAGCACAGATACGCAGTATTTT

d_gene: .
j_gene: TRBJ2-3
v_gene: TRBV11-2
abundance: .
CDR3aa: CAIPSGTTTDTQYF
CDR3nt: TGTGCCATCCCAAGCGGAACTACCACAGATACGCAGTATTTT

d_gene: .
j_gene: TRBJ2-1
v_gene: TRBV2
abundance: .
CDR3aa: CASRERVSYNEQFF
CDR3nt: TGTGCCAGCAGGGAGCGGGTTTCCTACAATGAGCAGTTCTTC

d_gene: TRBD2
j_gene: TRBJ2-1
v_gene: TRBV10-3
abundance: .
CDR3aa: CAISEWEGYNEQFF
CDR3nt: TGTGCCATCAGTGAGTGGGAGGGGTACAATGAGCAGTTCTTC

d_gene: TRBD2
j_gene: TRBJ2-7
v_gene: TRBV7-9
abundance: .
CDR3aa: CASSLGLAHEQYF
CDR3nt: TGTGCCAGCAGCTTAGGACTAGCCCACGAGCAGTACTTC

d_gene: .
j_gene: TRBJ2-3
v_gene: TRBV18
abundance: .
CDR3aa: CASSPLLSEARRTQYF
CDR3nt: TGTGCCAGCTCACCTCTTCTTTCGGAGGCTAGGAGAACGCAGTATTTT

d_gene: TRBD2
j_gene: TRBJ2-3
v_gene: TRBV4-1
abundance: .
CDR3aa: CASSQTLAGTRDTDTQYF
CDR3nt: TGCGCCAGCAGCCAAACATTAGCCGGGACTAGAGATACAGATACGCAGTATTTT

d_gene: TRBD1
j_gene: TRBJ2-5
v_gene: TRBV19
abundance: .
CDR3aa: CASSTGTGALPETQYF
CDR3nt: TGTGCCAGTAGTACGGGGACAGGAGCCCTTCCAGAGACCCAGTACTTC

d_gene: TRBD1
j_gene: TRBJ1-2
v_gene: TRBV19
abundance: .
CDR3aa: CASSITVRQGQGVQFGYTF
CDR3nt: TGTGCCAGTAGTATAACTGTCCGGCAGGGCCAGGGGGTTCAATTTGGCTACACCTTC

d_gene: .
j_gene: TRBJ2-5
v_gene: TRBV9
abundance: .
CDR3aa: CASSLRRSPQETQYF
CDR3nt: TGTGCCAGCTCTCTCAGACGGAGTCCTCAAGAGACCCAGTACTTC

d_gene: .
j_gene: TRBJ1-2
v_gene: TRBV27
abundance: .
CDR3aa: CASSLRGGSLNYGYTF
CDR3nt: TGTGCCAGCAGTTTAAGAGGTGGGAGCCTTAACTATGGCTACACCTTC

d_gene: TRBD2
j_gene: TRBJ2-1
v_gene: TRBV11-3
abundance: .
CDR3aa: CASSRTSGGDNEQFF
CDR3nt: TGTGCCAGCAGCCGGACTAGCGGGGGGGACAATGAGCAGTTCTTC

d_gene: .
j_gene: TRBJ2-7
v_gene: TRBV25-1
abundance: .
CDR3aa: CASSGGYEQYF
CDR3nt: TGTGCCAGCAGTGGAGGGTACGAGCAGTACTTC

d_gene: .
j_gene: TRBJ2-1
v_gene: TRBV7-3
abundance: .
CDR3aa: CASSSPHGEQFF
CDR3nt: TGTGCCAGCAGCTCCCCCCACGGTGAGCAGTTCTTC

d_gene: .
j_gene: TRBJ2-1
v_gene: TRBV6-5
abundance: .
CDR3aa: CASSPYRANEQFF
CDR3nt: TGTGCCAGCAGTCCCTACAGGGCCAATGAGCAGTTCTTC

d_gene: .
j_gene: TRBJ2-7
v_gene: TRBV28
abundance: few
CDR3aa: CASSFGSGYEQYF
CDR3nt: TGTGCCAGCAGTTTTGGCTCGGGGTACGAGCAGTACTTC

d_gene: .
j_gene: TRBJ2-2
v_gene: TRBV11-3
abundance: .
CDR3aa: CASSLAGPTGELFF
CDR3nt: TGTGCCAGCAGCTTAGCTGGGCCCACCGGGGAGCTGTTTTTT

d_gene: .
j_gene: TRBJ2-5
v_gene: TRBV14
abundance: .
CDR3aa: CASSQDWGRGETQYF
CDR3nt: TGTGCCAGCAGCCAAGACTGGGGAAGAGGGGAGACCCAGTACTTC

d_gene: .
j_gene: TRBJ1-5
v_gene: TRBV6-5
abundance: few
CDR3aa: CASSYSGYSNQPQHF
CDR3nt: TGTGCCAGCAGTTACTCCGGTTATAGCAATCAGCCCCAGCATTTT

d_gene: TRBD1
j_gene: TRBJ2-7
v_gene: TRBV27
abundance: few
CDR3aa: CASSSTGTGGYEQYF
CDR3nt: TGTGCCAGCAGTTCAACCGGGACAGGGGGCTACGAGCAGTACTTC

d_gene: TRBD2
j_gene: TRBJ2-7
v_gene: TRBV5-1
abundance: .
CDR3aa: CASSLGTSGPYEQYF
CDR3nt: TGCGCCAGCAGCCTAGGGACTAGCGGGCCTTACGAGCAGTACTTC

d_gene: TRBD2
j_gene: TRBJ2-3
v_gene: TRBV5-1
abundance: .
CDR3aa: CASSGTGTSPDTQYF
CDR3nt: TGCGCCAGCAGCGGGACCGGGACTAGTCCAGATACGCAGTATTTT

d_gene: TRBD2
j_gene: TRBJ2-2
v_gene: TRBV14
abundance: .
CDR3aa: CASSPRLAGRGGELFF
CDR3nt: TGTGCCAGCAGCCCTCGACTAGCGGGACGGGGCGGGGAGCTGTTTTTT

d_gene: .
j_gene: TRBJ1-2
v_gene: TRBV11-2
abundance: few
CDR3aa: CASSLGGAWDTF
CDR3nt: TGTGCCAGCAGCTTAGGCGGGGCGTGGGACACCTTC

d_gene: TRBD1
j_gene: TRBJ1-1
v_gene: TRBV7-9
abundance: few
CDR3aa: CASSLQGPNTEAFF
CDR3nt: TGTGCCAGCAGCCTACAGGGGCCGAACACTGAAGCTTTCTTT

d_gene: TRBD1
j_gene: TRBJ1-3
v_gene: TRBV7-2
abundance: .
CDR3aa: CASSLRGQGASGNTIYF
CDR3nt: TGTGCCAGCAGCCTAAGGGGACAGGGGGCTTCTGGAAACACCATATATTTT

d_gene: TRBD2
j_gene: TRBJ2-7
v_gene: TRBV7-9
abundance: .
CDR3aa: CASSPLAGVTYEQYF
CDR3nt: TGTGCCAGCAGCCCTCTAGCGGGAGTGACCTACGAGCAGTACTTC

d_gene: TRBD1
j_gene: TRBJ2-6
v_gene: TRBV28
abundance: .
CDR3aa: CASSTYGTGSGANVLTF
CDR3nt: TGTGCCAGCAGTACGTACGGGACAGGGTCTGGGGCCAACGTCCTGACTTTC

d_gene: TRBD2
j_gene: TRBJ2-1
v_gene: TRBV2
abundance: .
CDR3aa: CASSVASGRWSEQFF
CDR3nt: TGTGCCAGCAGTGTCGCTAGCGGGAGATGGAGTGAGCAGTTCTTC

d_gene: TRBD1
j_gene: TRBJ1-4
v_gene: TRBV18
abundance: .
CDR3aa: CASSPLPQGAGEKLFF
CDR3nt: TGTGCCAGCTCACCTTTACCTCAGGGGGCGGGTGAAAAACTGTTTTTT

d_gene: .
j_gene: TRBJ2-3
v_gene: TRBV18
abundance: .
CDR3aa: CASSRRDTQYF
CDR3nt: TGTGCCAGCTCACGGAGGGATACGCAGTATTTT

d_gene: .
j_gene: TRBJ2-7
v_gene: TRBV2
abundance: .
CDR3aa: CASSDRFYSYEQYF
CDR3nt: TGTGCCAGCAGCGACAGGTTTTACTCCTACGAGCAGTACTTC

d_gene: .
j_gene: TRBJ2-5
v_gene: TRBV4-2
abundance: .
CDR3aa: CASSQVVEREETQYF
CDR3nt: TGTGCCAGCAGCCAAGTCGTGGAGCGGGAAGAGACCCAGTACTTC

d_gene: .
j_gene: TRBJ2-7
v_gene: TRBV10-3
abundance: .
CDR3aa: CAISVYGVYEQYF
CDR3nt: TGTGCCATCAGTGTATACGGGGTCTACGAGCAGTACTTC

d_gene: TRBD2
j_gene: TRBJ2-7
v_gene: TRBV3-1/TRBV3-2
abundance: once
CDR3aa: CASSQDLAGGEQYF
CDR3nt: TGTGCCAGCAGCCAAGATCTAGCGGGTGGCGAGCAGTACTTC

d_gene: TRBD1
j_gene: TRBJ2-5
v_gene: TRBV19
abundance: .
CDR3aa: CASSIRQGYLSETQYF
CDR3nt: TGTGCCAGTAGTATAAGACAGGGGTACTTGTCAGAGACCCAGTACTTC

d_gene: .
j_gene: TRBJ2-1
v_gene: TRBV7-2
abundance: .
CDR3aa: CASSLRPGYEQFF
CDR3nt: TGTGCCAGCAGCTTAAGGCCAGGGTATGAGCAGTTCTTC

d_gene: TRBD1
j_gene: TRBJ2-1
v_gene: TRBV10-1
abundance: .
CDR3aa: CASSRGQTDYNEQFF
CDR3nt: TGCGCCAGCAGTAGGGGACAGACCGACTACAATGAGCAGTTCTTC